This T cell receptor beta chain emerged from a study of neoadjuvant anti-PD-1 for oral cavity cancer. Study-wide background: Patients without progression received a fourth nivolumab dose around day 43, then surgical resection on days 50-56. Findings and limits, study-wide: With three patients per group, TCR findings need larger cohorts.

CDR1 and CDR2 from the germline V gene are MGHDK and SYGVNS. This CDR3 contains 14 residues. V dropped 7 bases and J dropped 0 bases, with 11 bases sitting between them. Blood libraries mostly used roughly 520 ng genomic DNA, six replicates each. Sequencing was performed with immunoSEQ multiplex PCR; in TCRdb, only in-frame clones are kept and a portion is missing. The repertoire holds 72,000 or so clones, approximately 82% seen once, with 3% to 3.5% in the top ten. About this clone: The antigen remains unidentified.

The clonotype was recovered from a person between 40 and 85 years old with oral cavity squamous cell carcinoma. The chain links TRBV25-1 to TRBJ2-3, with TRBD2 as a possible D gene (7 bases). The source was PBMCs, collected before nivolumab (anti-PD-1) treatment. For the CDR3, the DNA is TGTGCCAGCAAGGGGGGGCTGAGCACAGATACGCAGTATTTT. Translating it yields CASKGGLSTDTQYF.